The sample holds one count of the clone carrying this T cell receptor beta chain. This sample is part of a study of cytomegalovirus exposure and HLA in healthy donors. The data were produced by immunoSEQ multiplex PCR, yet TCRdb's version contains in-frame clones alone and is incomplete. The sample shows about 86,000 clones, 85% to 95% of them seen only once. V lost 1 base and J lost 5, with 15 bases in between. The CDR3 spans 15 residues. From germline, CDR1 is MGHRA and CDR2 YSYEKL. The specimen sequenced was PBMCs. The source is a man aged 18 to 29 in good health and CMV-seronegative. The chain uses TRBV4-1 and TRBJ2-7, with D maybe TRBD2 (6 bases). Here the CDR3 DNA reads TGCGCCAGCAGCCAAGTAGGGGCTAGCGCCCACGAGCAGTACTTC. Translating it yields CASSQVGASAHEQYF.